This is a list of T cell receptor beta chains from one sample in a study of technical replicates of blood from a few donors. The assay was immunoSEQ multiplex PCR, and TCRdb's table has in-frame clones only and misses some. This table has 70,000 to 95,000 clones, just under 95% appearing once. The sequenced sample consisted of T cells isolated from PBMCs. These receptors were taken from a human donor in good health. Both conserved end residues are part of each CDR3. Fields, in order: clone size, V gene, J gene, D gene, CDR3 protein, CDR3 DNA. D genes are given only for firm matches. Not all rows give a size; the values are once, few, many and, for expanded clones, a class.

once	TRBV5-4	TRBJ2-1	TRBD2	CASSLLAGGANEQFF	TGTGCCAGCAGCCTATTAGCGGGAGGGGCCAATGAGCAGTTCTTC
.	TRBV6-5	TRBJ1-1	.	CASSLGGNTEAFF	TGTGCCAGCAGTTTGGGGGGGAACACTGAAGCTTTCTTT
.	TRBV5-1	TRBJ2-7	TRBD1	CASSLDRGQNEQYF	TGCGCCAGCAGCTTGGACAGGGGGCAAAACGAGCAGTACTTC
.	TRBV21-1	TRBJ1-3	.	CASPNAGRNTIYF	TGTGCCAGCCCGAACGCGGGGAGGAACACCATATATTTT
.	TRBV29-1	TRBJ2-7	.	CSVREALHTYEQYF	TGCAGCGTTCGTGAGGCCCTGCATACCTACGAGCAGTACTTC
.	TRBV18	TRBJ1-2	TRBD1	CASSPPGTGNGYTF	TGTGCCAGCTCACCCCCCGGGACAGGGAATGGCTACACCTTC
.	TRBV4-1	TRBJ1-2	.	CASSQEAGYTF	TGCGCCAGCAGCCAAGAGGCCGGCTACACCTTC
.	TRBV9	TRBJ1-1	TRBD1	CASSARTGVNTEAFF	TGTGCCAGCAGCGCCCGGACAGGGGTGAACACTGAAGCTTTCTTT
.	TRBV2	TRBJ2-1	.	CASSAGGLGVGDEQFF	TGTGCCAGCTCCGCCGGGGGGCTAGGGGTCGGGGATGAGCAGTTCTTC
.	TRBV7-9	TRBJ2-7	TRBD1	CASSGTGGEQYF	TGTGCCAGCAGCGGGACAGGGGGCGAGCAGTACTTC
.	TRBV4-2	TRBJ1-1	.	CASSLTGGHTEAFF	TGTGCCAGCAGCCTGACGGGGGGGCACACTGAAGCTTTCTTT
.	TRBV27	TRBJ2-7	TRBD2	CASSLGGGIYEQYF	TGTGCCAGCAGTTTAGGGGGAGGGATTTACGAGCAGTACTTC
.	TRBV5-1	TRBJ1-2	.	CASSLEPQGGYTF	TGCGCCAGCAGCTTGGAGCCCCAGGGGGGCTACACCTTC
.	TRBV7-9	TRBJ2-5	TRBD2	CASSSPTSGQETQYF	TGTGCCAGCAGCTCCCCGACTAGCGGACAAGAGACCCAGTACTTC
.	TRBV7-9	TRBJ2-7	.	CASSVGFRPGLSSYEQYF	TGTGCCAGCAGCGTGGGATTCAGGCCGGGACTGAGCTCCTACGAGCAGTACTTC
.	TRBV15	TRBJ1-5	TRBD1	CATSRDGSSGQGVQPQHF	TGTGCCACCAGCAGAGATGGGTCCTCGGGACAGGGTGTTCAGCCCCAGCATTTT
.	TRBV28	TRBJ1-2	TRBD1	CASSLAVDRGTYGYTF	TGTGCCAGCAGTTTAGCGGTAGACAGGGGAACCTATGGCTACACCTTC
few	TRBV21-1	TRBJ1-5	.	CASSKEQGGGQPQHF	TGTGCCAGCAGCAAAGAGCAGGGGGGCGGACAGCCCCAGCATTTT
once	TRBV29-1	TRBJ2-1	.	CSVTGGYNEQFF	TGCAGCGTGACCGGGGGTTACAATGAGCAGTTCTTC
.	TRBV7-8	TRBJ2-7	.	CASSLEDSSYEQYF	TGTGCCAGCAGCTTAGAGGACTCCTCCTACGAGCAGTACTTC
.	TRBV15	TRBJ2-2	TRBD1	CATSRDGTGGELFF	TGTGCCACCAGCAGAGATGGGACAGGCGGGGAGCTGTTTTTT
.	TRBV28	TRBJ1-5	.	CASSLRGGNQPQHF	TGTGCCAGCAGTTTACGGGGAGGCAATCAGCCCCAGCATTTT
.	TRBV5-4	TRBJ2-1	.	CASSLDPVSSYNEQFF	TGTGCCAGCAGCTTGGACCCGGTTAGCTCCTACAATGAGCAGTTCTTC
.	TRBV5-1	TRBJ2-3	.	CASSLPGLVGETDTQYF	TGCGCCAGCAGCTTGCCGGGACTTGTTGGGGAAACAGATACGCAGTATTTT
.	TRBV15	TRBJ2-5	.	CATSRGDNQETQYF	TGTGCCACCAGCCGAGGAGACAACCAAGAGACCCAGTACTTC
.	TRBV6-1	TRBJ1-2	.	CASRTRGFYGYTF	TGTGCCAGCAGGACCAGGGGCTTCTATGGCTACACCTTC
.	TRBV19	TRBJ2-1	.	CASRGTLTGNEQFF	TGTGCCAGTAGGGGGACATTGACGGGCAATGAGCAGTTCTTC
once	TRBV4-1	TRBJ2-5	.	CASSQKGYQETQYF	TGCGCCAGCAGCCAAAAGGGGTACCAAGAGACCCAGTACTTC
.	TRBV4-1	TRBJ1-2	.	CASSQEAARYGYTF	TGCGCCAGCAGCCAAGAGGCAGCTAGGTATGGCTACACCTTC
.	TRBV7-9	TRBJ2-6	.	CASSLRALDSGANVLTF	TGTGCCAGCAGCTTGCGGGCTTTGGACTCTGGGGCCAACGTCCTGACTTTC
.	TRBV2	TRBJ2-7	TRBD1	CASSDSRGRGYEQYF	TGTGCCAGCAGTGATAGCAGGGGGAGAGGCTACGAGCAGTACTTC
.	TRBV6-1	TRBJ1-6	.	CASRTGVNSPLHF	TGTGCCAGCAGGACAGGAGTTAATTCACCCCTCCACTTT
.	TRBV7-6	TRBJ2-3	TRBD2	CASSLALAGPTDTQYF	TGTGCCAGCAGCTTAGCACTAGCGGGACCCACAGATACGCAGTATTTT
.	TRBV28	TRBJ2-5	.	CASSSPGKETQYF	TGTGCCAGCAGTTCACCGGGTAAAGAGACCCAGTACTTC
.	TRBV4-1	TRBJ1-5	TRBD1	CASRTWTGGNQPQHF	TGCGCCAGCAGGACTTGGACAGGGGGCAATCAGCCCCAGCATTTT
.	TRBV7-9	TRBJ2-7	.	CASSFRGVRNEQYF	TGTGCCAGCAGTTTCAGGGGGGTTAGGAACGAGCAGTACTTC
few	TRBV6-1	TRBJ1-1	.	CASSEGPVMNTEAFF	TGTGCCAGCAGTGAAGGTCCGGTCATGAACACTGAAGCTTTCTTT
.	TRBV27	TRBJ2-7	TRBD2	CASNHVAGADYEQYF	TGTGCCAGCAACCACGTAGCGGGAGCCGACTACGAGCAGTACTTC
.	TRBV5-4	TRBJ2-7	TRBD2	CASSPGLAGTYEQYF	TGTGCCAGCAGCCCGGGACTAGCGGGTACCTACGAGCAGTACTTC
.	TRBV14	TRBJ2-4	.	CASSQSGTKNIQYF	TGTGCCAGCAGCCAATCGGGGACCAAAAACATTCAGTACTTC
.	TRBV6-1	TRBJ1-2	.	CASSEPGKSGYTF	TGTGCCAGCAGTGAACCGGGGAAGAGCGGCTACACCTTC
.	TRBV5-5	TRBJ1-5	.	CASSLVVSNQPQHF	TGTGCCAGCAGCTTGGTTGTAAGCAATCAGCCCCAGCATTTT
.	TRBV13	TRBJ1-2	.	CASSGTLLGGANYGYTF	TGTGCCAGCAGCGGTACTCTCCTAGGGGGAGCTAACTATGGCTACACCTTC
.	TRBV7-6	TRBJ1-4	.	CASSPGQELATNEKLFF	TGTGCCAGCAGCCCGGGACAAGAGTTAGCAACTAATGAAAAACTGTTTTTT
.	TRBV12-5	TRBJ2-1	TRBD2	CASGTHPGLAGRSSYNEQFF	TGTGCTAGTGGCACACATCCGGGACTAGCGGGACGGAGCTCCTACAATGAGCAGTTCTTC
.	TRBV4-1	TRBJ2-7	TRBD1	CASSQGFRDRVSYEQYF	TGCGCCAGCAGCCAAGGGTTCCGGGACAGGGTTTCCTACGAGCAGTACTTC
.	TRBV14	TRBJ2-7	.	CASSQGGSSYEQYF	TGTGCCAGCAGCCAAGGCGGAAGCTCCTACGAGCAGTACTTC
once	TRBV28	TRBJ2-3	.	CASTLGAASTDTQYF	TGTGCCAGCACTTTAGGAGCGGCTAGCACAGATACGCAGTATTTT
.	TRBV29-1	TRBJ1-1	.	CSALLMAAMNTEAFF	TGCAGCGCCCTGCTTATGGCTGCAATGAACACTGAAGCTTTCTTT
.	TRBV6-4	TRBJ1-5	.	CASSAGESQPQHF	TGTGCCAGCAGTGCCGGGGAAAGTCAGCCCCAGCATTTT
.	TRBV7-9	TRBJ1-4	.	CASRPGGFYEKLFF	TGTGCCAGCAGACCGGGGGGATTCTATGAAAAACTGTTTTTT
.	TRBV18	TRBJ2-3	.	CASSGGHPSTDTQYF	TGTGCCAGCTCAGGGGGACACCCTAGCACAGATACGCAGTATTTT
.	TRBV27	TRBJ2-3	TRBD2	CASSLGLAGGSTDTQYF	TGTGCCAGCAGTTTAGGACTAGCGGGGGGAAGCACAGATACGCAGTATTTT
.	TRBV4-1	TRBJ2-7	.	CASSHRRGDYEQYF	TGCGCCAGCAGCCATCGGCGGGGCGACTACGAGCAGTACTTC
.	TRBV9	TRBJ1-1	.	CASSPVQPETGRAFF	TGTGCCAGCAGCCCCGTTCAGCCCGAAACAGGACGTGCTTTCTTT
.	TRBV28	TRBJ2-7	TRBD2	CASSSLAGGPYEQYF	TGTGCCAGCAGTTCACTAGCGGGAGGGCCCTACGAGCAGTACTTC
.	TRBV28	TRBJ2-5	.	CASSPETGWRVAQYF	TGTGCCAGCAGTCCGGAAACAGGGTGGCGGGTTGCCCAGTACTTC
.	TRBV4-1	TRBJ1-1	.	CASSHGTPWRGTEAFF	TGCGCCAGCAGCCACGGGACCCCGTGGCGGGGCACTGAAGCTTTCTTT
.	TRBV16	TRBJ1-4	.	CASSSAGTSNEKLFF	TGTGCCAGCAGCTCCGCAGGGACTTCGAATGAAAAACTGTTTTTT
.	TRBV27	TRBJ2-3	TRBD2	CASGRIAGALTDTQYF	TGTGCCAGCGGACGCATAGCGGGGGCACTCACAGATACGCAGTATTTT